This TCR beta chain is from a study of T cells in Graves' hyperthyroidism and ophthalmopathy. Whole-study findings and limits: The model anticipated ophthalmopathy a median about six months pre-onset.

This clonotype has a handful of counts. Its antigen is still unknown. The germline CDR1 and CDR2 sequences are SGHNT and YENEEA. This CDR3 spans 15 amino acids. Trimming removed 3 bases from V and 4 bases from J, with 13 bases in between. Patients aged 18 to 65 had newly diagnosed hyperthyroidism that had lasted under 2 months. Researchers took RNA transcripts and amplified the TCR beta CDR3 regions from them. TCR CDR3 regions were first amplified by RT-PCR with HTBI primers. From the multiplex PCR reads, TCRdb called clonotypes with MiXCR, one entry per CDR3 protein. Of around 500,000 distinct CDR3 sequences listed, around 15% are singletons.

The sample consisted of blood. The TCR comes from a middle-aged woman with Graves' hyperthyroidism. The chain combines TRBV11-3 with TRBJ1-3, with D maybe TRBD1 (5 bases). DNA for the CDR3: TGTGCCAGCAGCTTCGACAGCTCGAGAGGAAACACCATATATTTT. Encoded protein: CASSFDSSRGNTIYF.